The 27 T cell receptor beta chains below were found in one sample sequenced in a study of naive CD8 T cells in extremely preterm neonates. Clones were sequenced by immunoSEQ multiplex PCR, and TCRdb holds only the in-frame ones, with some missing. The data show about 5,500 clones, approximately 96% seen once. The source material was naive CD8+ T cells from blood. These receptors originate from a human donor in good health.

For the CDR3, the DNA is TGCGCCAGCAGCCAAGATCGGGCGGACAGGCGGTTTAATTCACCCCTCCACTTT. Its translation is CASSQDRADRRFNSPLHF. This sequence joins TRBV4-3 and TRBJ1-6, with 7 positions matching TRBD1. Germline assignment: CDR1 LGHNA and CDR2 YSLEER. CDR3 length: 18 residues. V lost 0 bases and J lost 6; bases outside the gene matches: 11.

This chain uses TRBV15 with TRBJ1-2; the D is unclear. Germline V gene sequence: CDR1 LNHNV, CDR2 YYDKDF (reference sequence). The CDR3 totals 14 residues. V was shortened by 3 bases and J by 3 bases, with 11 bases between the two germline ends. CDR3 protein: CATSRSPGDYGYTF. The CDR3 nucleotides read TGTGCCACCAGCAGGTCGCCCGGAGACTATGGCTACACCTTC.

V and J are TRBV15 and TRBJ1-6, with 9 bases lining up with TRBD1. CDR3 length: 16 amino acids. Germline V gene data show CDR1 as LNHNV and CDR2 as YYDKDF (reference sequence). V was pared by 5 bases and J by 10 bases, with 12 bases of the junction left unmatched. CDR3 amino acids: CATSARQGDVISPLHF. The DNA for the CDR3 is TGTGCCACCAGCGCCCGACAGGGGGATGTGATCTCACCCCTCCACTTT.

J is TRBJ1-2 and V is TRBV4-1; D remains ambiguous. The length of the CDR3 is 16 residues. Germline assignment: CDR1 MGHRA and CDR2 YSYEKL. Trimming took off 0 bases at V and 5 bases at J, with 16 bases between the two ends. CDR3 amino acids: CASSQDVRSPGYGYTF. Here the CDR3 DNA reads TGCGCCAGCAGCCAAGATGTGCGTAGCCCCGGATATGGCTACACCTTC.

The chain carries TRBV5-5 and TRBJ1-1, with D possibly matching TRBD1 (5 bases). Germline loops: CDR1 SGHKS, CDR2 YYEKEE (reference sequence). The V and J ends lost 0 bases and 4 bases respectively, with 16 bases between them. This CDR3 contains 16 residues. The CDR3 bases are TGTGCCAGCAGCTTGGCCATCGGGGGGGACGGCACTGAAGCTTTCTTT. Translating gives CASSLAIGGDGTEAFF. The full variable domain, in which reference TRBV5-5 and TRBJ1-1 provide the parts outside the CDR3, is DAGVTQSPTHLIKTRGQQVTLRCSPISGHKSVSWYQQVLGQGPQFIFQYYEKEERGRGNFPDRFSARQFPNYSSELNVNALLLGDSALYLCASSLAIGGDGTEAFFGQGTRLTVV.

This chain joins TRBV19 and TRBJ1-1, with no clear D. Germline V gene sequence: CDR1 LNHDA, CDR2 SQIVND (reference sequence). CDR3 length equals 11 residues. V was clipped by 3 bases and J by 8 bases, with 7 bases between them. As DNA, the CDR3 is TGTGCCAGTAGTATCCCCCGGGAAGCTTTCTTT. This sequence encodes CASSIPREAFF. Drawing the rest from reference TRBV19 and TRBJ1-1, the complete variable domain is DGGITQSPKYLFRKEGQNVTLSCEQNLNHDAMYWYRQDPGQGLRLIYYSQIVNDFQKGDIAEGYSVSREKKESFPLTVTSAQKNPTAFYLCASSIPREAFFGQGTRLTVV.

This chain uses TRBV5-1 with TRBJ2-3; 8 bases map to TRBD2. V was clipped by 1 base and J by 5 bases; unmatched bases: 6. The CDR3 has 15 residues. Looked up from germline, CDR1 is SGHRS and CDR2 is YFSETQ. CDR3 region: CASSLSGGHQDTQYF. CDR3 DNA sequence: TGCGCCAGCAGCTTGTCGGGGGGGCATCAAGATACGCAGTATTTT. The full variable domain, with the rest looked up from reference TRBV5-1 and TRBJ2-3, is KAGVTQTPRYLIKTRGQQVTLSCSPISGHRSVSWYQQTPGQGLQFLFEYFSETQRNKGNFPGRFSGRQFSNSRSEMNVSTLELGDSALYLCASSLSGGHQDTQYFGPGTRLTVL.

The chain combines TRBV7-9 with TRBJ2-7; weak D call: TRBD2 (5 bases). The CDR3 is made up of 14 amino acids. Germline V gives CDR1 SEHNR, CDR2 FQNEAQ (reference sequence). Trimming took off 5 bases at V and 3 bases at J, with 14 bases between the two ends. The chain's CDR3 is CASSPYPGNYEQYF. CDR3 bases: TGTGCCAGCAGCCCATACCCGGGAAACTACGAGCAGTACTTC.

The CDR3 protein is CASSRRGPPTNEKLFF. The CDR3 DNA reads TGCGCCAGCAGCCGTCGCGGGCCCCCAACTAATGAAAAACTGTTTTTT. The chain links TRBV4-3 to TRBJ1-4; D is undetermined. Germline V lookup: CDR1 LGHNA, CDR2 YSLEER. Trimming pared 4 bases from V and 0 bases from J, leaving 12 bases between. This CDR3 has 16 residues.

V is TRBV4-3 and J is TRBJ2-3, with 9 bases aligning to TRBD2. The CDR3 length is 16 residues. The trim removed 5 bases at V and 2 bases at J, leaving 8 bases unmatched. Germline CDR1 and CDR2: LGHNA and YSLEER. The CDR3 sequence is CASSGGTSPITDTQYF. DNA for the CDR3: TGCGCCAGCAGCGGGGGGACTAGCCCAATCACAGATACGCAGTATTTT.

The CDR3 DNA sequence: TGTGCCAGTAGTATAGGGACAGGGGCGTCTGAGCAGTTCTTC. Translation: CASSIGTGASEQFF. V and J are TRBV19 and TRBJ2-1; TRBD1 agrees at 9 bases. This CDR3 contains 14 residues. Germline V gene data show CDR1 as LNHDA and CDR2 as SQIVND (reference sequence). Germline trimming cut 1 base from V and 9 bases from J; bases unmatched to any gene: 4.

The V call is TRBV19, the J call TRBJ1-5; no definite D call. Trimming cost V 4 bases and J 4 bases, with 11 bases left between them. Germline lookup yields CDR1 LNHDA and CDR2 SQIVND (reference sequence). CDR3 length equals 14 residues. DNA for the CDR3: TGTGCCAGTAGTAACCGGGATTATAATCAGCCCCAGCATTTT. Residues: CASSNRDYNQPQHF.

This chain joins TRBV4-1 and TRBJ2-1, with TRBD2 as a possible D gene (6 bases). Germline lookup yields CDR1 MGHRA and CDR2 YSYEKL. V lost 2 bases, J lost 0 bases, and 8 bases lay in between. CDR3 length equals 15 residues. The CDR3 DNA reads TGCGCCAGCAGCCAATGGCGGGACTCCTACAATGAGCAGTTCTTC. Translation gives CASSQWRDSYNEQFF.

The chain couples TRBV13 to TRBJ1-3; 7 nucleotides agree with TRBD1. Germline V lookup: CDR1 PRHDT, CDR2 FYEKMQ (reference sequence). The CDR3 covers 18 residues. The ends lost 4 bases at V and 0 bases at J; junction bases unmatched: 12. The CDR3 protein is CASSSIRDSINSGNTIYF. CDR3 DNA: TGTGCCAGCAGCTCAATCCGGGACAGTATAAACTCTGGAAACACCATATATTTT.

The chain employs TRBV19 and TRBJ2-7, with 8 bases identical to TRBD2. The germline V gene encodes CDR1 LNHDA and CDR2 SQIVND (reference sequence). The CDR3 loop spans 14 amino acids. V shed 3 bases and J 0 bases; nucleotides not matched to a gene: 1. This chain's CDR3 is CASSISGVSYEQYF. The CDR3, as DNA: TGTGCCAGTAGTATTAGCGGGGTCTCCTACGAGCAGTACTTC.

The V and J genes are TRBV19 and TRBJ2-1; no firm D call. CDR1 LNHDA and CDR2 SQIVND come from the germline V gene (reference sequence). The CDR3 runs to 13 residues. Trimming stripped 3 bases from V and 6 bases from J, with 9 bases between. This CDR3 is CASSIFRTNEQFF. CDR3 sequence (DNA): TGTGCCAGTAGTATTTTCAGAACCAATGAGCAGTTCTTC.

The chain recombines TRBV9 with TRBJ2-7; D possibly corresponds to TRBD1 (5 bases). Germline CDR1 reads SGDLS; CDR2 reads YYNGEE. The CDR3 contains 12 residues. The V and J ends lost 6 bases and 2 bases respectively, with 9 bases between them. CDR3 sequence (DNA): TGTGCCAGCAAGGGGCGCCCCTACGAGCAGTACGTC. This encodes CASKGRPYEQYV.

A remark on this clone: A junction end diverges from the germline sequence, so it may reflect a read error. The rearrangement links TRBV29-1 to TRBJ1-1; 7 bases are shared with TRBD1. Germline V gives CDR1 SQVTM, CDR2 ANQGSEA. CDR3 length: 12 amino acids. CDR3 nucleotides: TGCAGCGGTGAAACAGGGGTATCAGAAGCTTTCTTT. It yields the protein CSGETGVSEAFF.

This chain joins TRBV4-3 and TRBJ2-5; perhaps TRBD2 as D (5 bases). Germline values: CDR1 LGHNA, CDR2 YSLEER. The CDR3 runs 16 residues. Trimming stripped 0 bases from V and 5 bases from J, with 16 bases between. The CDR3 reads CASSQDLAVGGETQYF. The CDR3 DNA follows: TGCGCCAGCAGCCAAGATCTGGCTGTGGGCGGGGAGACCCAGTACTTC.

This chain links TRBV2 with TRBJ2-1; 7 bases are a match to TRBD2. The V segment lost 2 bases and the J segment 3 bases; nucleotides outside the gene matches: 7. This CDR3 is 16 amino acids long. Germline CDR1 reads SNHLY; CDR2 reads FYNNEI. CDR3 DNA sequence: TGTGCCAGCAGTGAACTCACCGGGACTAACTACAATGAGCAGTTCTTC. Translation: CASSELTGTNYNEQFF.

A single count supports this clone. The CDR3 is CASTYRGGGTEAFF. The CDR3 DNA is TGTGCCAGCACCTACAGGGGCGGTGGCACTGAAGCTTTCTTT. The J gene is TRBJ1-1, the V gene TRBV27, with 7 bases aligning to TRBD1. This CDR3 contains 14 residues. Germline values: CDR1 MNHEY, CDR2 SMNVEV (reference sequence). The trim removed 7 bases at V and 4 bases at J, leaving 9 bases unmatched.

In its sample, this clone was seen once. The J gene is TRBJ2-7, the V gene TRBV7-2; 12 nucleotides match TRBD2. V was pared by 1 base and J by 3 bases, with 4 bases of the junction left unmatched. This CDR3 contains 16 residues. CDR1 SGHTA and CDR2 FQGNSA come from the germline V gene. The CDR3 protein is CASSLGLAGGLYEQYF. The CDR3 region has the DNA TGTGCCAGCAGCTTAGGGCTAGCGGGGGGGCTCTACGAGCAGTACTTC.

The V call is TRBV11-2, the J call TRBJ2-1; TRBD2 matches at 7 bases. CDR1 and CDR2 from the germline V gene are SGHAT and FQNNGV. CDR3 length: 13 amino acids. After removal of 1 base from V and 10 bases from J, the junction contained 4 bases not matched to a gene. The CDR3 is CASSLAGRGEQFF. The CDR3 nucleotides are TGTGCCAGCAGCTTAGCGGGGCGGGGGGAGCAGTTCTTC.

The J gene is TRBJ1-2, the V gene TRBV6-5; no definite D call. Deletions cut 0 bases from V and 4 bases from J, with 12 bases between. From germline, CDR1 is MNHEY and CDR2 SVGAGI. This CDR3 has 15 residues. CDR3 DNA: TGTGCCAGCAGTTACTCCCAGGCGGCGGGCTATGGCTACACCTTC. Translating it yields CASSYSQAAGYGYTF.

The rearrangement uses TRBV5-1 and TRBJ2-1; 10 bases line up with TRBD2. The CDR3 contains 15 residues. Germline values: CDR1 SGHRS, CDR2 YFSETQ. With V trimmed by 2 bases and J by 7 bases, 6 bases remained unmatched. Written as DNA, the CDR3 is TGCGCCAGCAGCTTCAGCGGGGGGGCTTTTAATGAGCAGTTCTTC. Translating gives CASSFSGGAFNEQFF.

The CDR3 region has the DNA TGTGCTAGTGGTCCCCGGGACAGGACCAACTATGGCTACACCTTC. Amino acid sequence: CASGPRDRTNYGYTF. V usage is TRBV12-5 and J usage is TRBJ1-2, with 8 bases lining up with TRBD1. Germline V gene sequence: CDR1 LGHNT, CDR2 FRNRAP. With V trimmed by 5 bases and J by 2 bases, 7 bases remained unmatched. The CDR3 has 15 residues.

The genes are TRBV4-1 and TRBJ2-1; D is unclear. Germline assignment: CDR1 MGHRA and CDR2 YSYEKL. The CDR3 spans 16 residues. The V and J ends lost 0 bases and 5 bases respectively, with 14 bases between them. The CDR3 spells CASSQDGQIVHNEQFF. In DNA form, the CDR3 reads TGCGCCAGCAGCCAAGATGGGCAGATCGTACACAATGAGCAGTTCTTC.